The entry below describes one T cell receptor (beta chain). Its antigen is not known. With the Oncomine TCR Beta short-read assay, DNA from cultured CD4+ T cells was sequenced. TCRdb reanalysed the PCR reads using MiXCR and keeps one entry per CDR3 protein. The sample includes about 20,000 distinct CDR3 sequences, less than 55% of them seen just once. This specimen belongs to a study of vaccination and CD4 T cells after COVID-19. Across the study: Median time from second vaccine dose to sampling was roughly 72 days (14 to 241).

The treatment: roughly 10-day PBMC culture with coronavirus spike peptide pools or control peptides (ViraFEST assay). With 10 days of culture completed, CD4+ T cells were isolated by negative selection. The J segment lost 1 base and the V segment lost 5 bases, leaving 7 bases of the junction unmatched. From germline, CDR1 is MGHRA and CDR2 YSYEKL. This CDR3 has 17 residues. Sequencing was performed on CD4+ T cells from blood, cultured in vitro, taken after SARS-CoV-2 vaccination. This sequence joins TRBV4-1 and TRBJ2-6, with TRBD1 matching over 8 bases. This sequence originates from a human donor who had recovered from COVID-19. DNA of the CDR3: TGCGCCAGCAGCTACAGGGGGGATCGATCTGGGGCCAACGTCCTGACTTTC. Amino acid sequence: CASSYRGDRSGANVLTF.